These T cell receptor beta chains were read from a single sample in a study of regulatory T cells in long-lasting Graves disease. TCRdb re-called the multiplex PCR reads with MiXCR, one entry per CDR3 protein. The table records about 330,000 distinct CDR3 sequences, about a sixth of them present only once. This sample was also put to use in a study of T cells in Graves' hyperthyroidism and ophthalmopathy.

The sequenced sample was peripheral blood mononuclear cells (PBMCs), obtained at new diagnosis, from a patient treated with antithyroid drugs. The receptors come from a woman aged 18-30 years with Graves disease. Both conserved end residues are part of each CDR3. The D gene is left open where the match is weak. Clone size, where shown, is once, few, many, or a class for clones that have expanded.

abundance: many; d_gene: TRBD2; v_gene: TRBV12-3/TRBV12-4; j_gene: TRBJ2-3; CDR3aa: CASSRTSGRWGADTQYF; CDR3nt: TGTGCCAGCAGCCGGACTAGCGGGAGGTGGGGCGCAGATACGCAGTATTTT
abundance: few; d_gene: TRBD2; v_gene: TRBV20-1; j_gene: TRBJ2-2; CDR3aa: CSARVPVGTSGDLSGELFF; CDR3nt: TGCAGTGCTAGAGTCCCAGTTGGGACTAGCGGGGACTTATCCGGGGAGCTGTTTTTT
abundance: many; d_gene: .; v_gene: TRBV11-3; j_gene: TRBJ2-1; CDR3aa: CASSSNAGIYNEQFF; CDR3nt: TGTGCCAGCAGCTCAAACGCAGGGATTTACAATGAGCAGTTCTTC
abundance: many; d_gene: TRBD1; v_gene: TRBV28; j_gene: TRBJ2-3; CDR3aa: CASSGRDSSSTDTQYF; CDR3nt: TGTGCCAGCAGTGGCCGGGACAGCTCCTCCACAGATACGCAGTATTTT
abundance: many; d_gene: TRBD1; v_gene: TRBV11-2; j_gene: TRBJ2-7; CDR3aa: CASSSGGLVDEQYF; CDR3nt: TGTGCCAGCAGCTCAGGGGGCTTGGTCGACGAGCAGTACTTC
abundance: many; d_gene: .; v_gene: TRBV5-1; j_gene: TRBJ1-4; CDR3aa: CASSLGLGNEKLFF; CDR3nt: TGTGCCAGCAGCTTGGGGCTTGGGAACGAAAAACTGTTTTTT
abundance: .; d_gene: .; v_gene: TRBV14; j_gene: TRBJ2-2; CDR3aa: CASSLWELTGELFF; CDR3nt: TGTGCCAGCAGTTTGTGGGAGCTCACCGGGGAGCTGTTTTTT
abundance: many; d_gene: .; v_gene: TRBV30; j_gene: TRBJ2-2; CDR3aa: CAWSPTSGELFF; CDR3nt: TGTGCCTGGAGTCCAACAAGCGGGGAGCTGTTTTTT
abundance: .; d_gene: .; v_gene: TRBV7-8; j_gene: TRBJ2-1; CDR3aa: CASSLRDSMSYEQFF; CDR3nt: TGCGCCAGCAGCCTGCGGGACTCCATGAGCTATGAGCAGTTCTTC
abundance: .; d_gene: TRBD1; v_gene: TRBV12-3/TRBV12-4; j_gene: TRBJ1-3; CDR3aa: CASSQDRDRDPGNTIYF; CDR3nt: TGTGCCAGCAGTCAAGACCGGGACAGGGACCCTGGAAACACCATATATTTT
abundance: many; d_gene: .; v_gene: TRBV5-1; j_gene: TRBJ2-1; CDR3aa: CASSPWQNTNEQFF; CDR3nt: TGCGCCAGCAGCCCGTGGCAGAATACGAATGAGCAGTTCTTC
abundance: .; d_gene: TRBD1; v_gene: TRBV19; j_gene: TRBJ1-4; CDR3aa: CASSIVGGGDGEKLFF; CDR3nt: TGTGCCAGTAGTATAGTTGGAGGGGGCGATGGTGAAAAACTGTTTTTT
abundance: .; d_gene: TRBD1; v_gene: TRBV19; j_gene: TRBJ2-1; CDR3aa: CASSRGQGGLTSSYNEQFF; CDR3nt: TGTGCCAGTAGTAGGGGACAGGGGGGTTTAACTAGCTCCTACAATGAGCAGTTCTTC
abundance: .; d_gene: TRBD1; v_gene: TRBV6-1; j_gene: TRBJ1-1; CDR3aa: CASKQTGVNTEAFF; CDR3nt: TGTGCCAGCAAACAGACAGGGGTGAACACTGAAGCTTTCTTT
abundance: many; d_gene: .; v_gene: TRBV5-1; j_gene: TRBJ1-4; CDR3aa: CASSPDQAEKLFF; CDR3nt: TGCGCCAGCAGCCCGGACCAGGCAGAAAAACTGTTTTTT
abundance: .; d_gene: .; v_gene: TRBV14; j_gene: TRBJ2-7; CDR3aa: CASSQVGVRGVYEQYF; CDR3nt: TGTGCCAGCAGCCAAGTAGGGGTCAGGGGAGTCTACGAGCAGTACTTC
abundance: .; d_gene: .; v_gene: TRBV4-1; j_gene: TRBJ1-2; CDR3aa: CASSQEMGQGGYGYTF; CDR3nt: TGCGCCAGCAGCCAAGAAATGGGCCAGGGCGGGTATGGCTACACCTTC
abundance: .; d_gene: .; v_gene: TRBV24-1; j_gene: TRBJ2-2; CDR3aa: CATSDSGPGELFF; CDR3nt: TGTGCCACCAGTGATTCCGGACCCGGGGAGCTGTTTTTT
abundance: many; d_gene: .; v_gene: TRBV3-1; j_gene: TRBJ2-7; CDR3aa: CASSQDPTASYEQYF; CDR3nt: TGTGCCAGCAGCCAAGACCCCACGGCCTCCTACGAGCAGTACTTC
abundance: .; d_gene: TRBD2; v_gene: TRBV30; j_gene: TRBJ2-5; CDR3aa: CAWNGGGLGETQYF; CDR3nt: TGTGCCTGGAATGGCGGGGGTTTGGGGGAGACCCAGTACTTC
abundance: many; d_gene: TRBD2; v_gene: TRBV5-1; j_gene: TRBJ2-1; CDR3aa: CASSWATAGGRNEQFF; CDR3nt: TGTGCCAGCAGCTGGGCCACAGCGGGAGGGCGTAATGAGCAGTTCTTC
abundance: .; d_gene: .; v_gene: TRBV6-2/TRBV6-3; j_gene: TRBJ2-3; CDR3aa: CASSWGGPTDTQYF; CDR3nt: TGTGCCAGCAGTTGGGGGGGGCCCACAGATACGCAGTATTTT